The rows below give T cell receptor beta chains drawn from one sample of a study of shared clonotypes between healthy human individuals. Assay used: immunoSEQ multiplex PCR; TCRdb lists only in-frame clones, some missing. The sample consists of about 2 million clones, approximately 94% of them appearing once. Specimen: naive CD8+ T cells sorted from blood. Every receptor here comes from a man between 18 and 35 years old in good health. Each CDR3 is given with its conserved first and last residue. D genes are given only for firm matches. Clone size is not always given. Where it is, it says once, few, many or a class for expanded clones.

V gene,J gene,clone size,D gene,CDR3 length,CDR3 protein,CDR3 DNA
TRBV9,TRBJ2-7,-,TRBD2,13,CASSTSGGYEQYF,TGTGCCAGCAGTACTAGCGGGGGGTACGAGCAGTACTTC
TRBV30,TRBJ1-1,few,-,13,CAWSSDGNTEAFF,TGTGCCTGGAGTTCCGACGGAAACACTGAAGCTTTCTTT
TRBV7-2,TRBJ2-1,-,-,12,CASSFQSNEQFF,TGTGCCAGCAGCTTCCAGTCCAATGAGCAGTTCTTC
TRBV19,TRBJ2-7,-,TRBD1,14,CASRETGTGYEQYF,TGTGCCAGTAGGGAGACCGGGACAGGGTACGAGCAGTACTTC
TRBV6-4,TRBJ1-1,once,-,13,CASVRPSGAEAFF,TGTGCCTCCGTTAGACCTTCGGGCGCTGAAGCTTTCTTT
TRBV30,TRBJ2-2,-,TRBD2,16,CAWSPSASGYTGELFF,TGTGCCTGGAGTCCTTCCGCTAGCGGGTACACCGGGGAGCTGTTTTTT
TRBV9,TRBJ2-2,once,-,13,CASSVMLTGELFF,TGTGCCAGCAGCGTTATGTTAACCGGGGAGCTGTTTTTT
TRBV27,TRBJ1-1,-,-,14,CASRRSGGYTEAFF,TGTGCCAGCAGACGAAGCGGGGGCTACACTGAAGCTTTCTTT
TRBV6-1,TRBJ2-7,-,TRBD2,16,CASSDGAGGPLYEQYF,TGTGCCAGCAGTGATGGAGCGGGAGGCCCCCTCTACGAGCAGTACTTC
TRBV28,TRBJ1-2,-,-,17,CASITPGQPPYLNGYTF,TGTGCCAGCATTACCCCTGGGCAGCCTCCTTACTTAAATGGCTACACCTTC
TRBV7-7,TRBJ1-3,-,TRBD1,15,CASSPGRGNGNTIYF,TGTGCTAGCAGCCCCGGCAGGGGGAATGGAAACACCATATATTTT
TRBV6-1,TRBJ2-3,-,-,14,CASSQIYHTDTQYF,TGTGCCAGCAGCCAAATATACCACACAGATACGCAGTATTTT
TRBV18,TRBJ2-5,-,TRBD1,16,CASSTSHGQGQETQYF,TGTGCCAGCTCAACCTCGCACGGACAGGGCCAAGAGACCCAGTACTTC
TRBV6-5,TRBJ1-1,-,-,13,CASSLSGATEAFF,TGTGCCAGCAGTTTATCAGGGGCGACTGAAGCTTTCTTT
TRBV7-6,TRBJ2-7,-,TRBD1,14,CASSPDRGTPEQYF,TGTGCCAGCAGCCCGGACAGGGGTACCCCCGAGCAGTACTTC
TRBV5-6,TRBJ2-1,once,-,14,CASRVRTSAAEQFF,TGTGCCAGCAGGGTTAGGACCTCGGCGGCAGAGCAGTTCTTC
TRBV11-2,TRBJ2-5,-,-,14,CASRLGGAFETQYF,TGTGCCAGCAGACTAGGTGGAGCCTTTGAGACCCAGTACTTC
TRBV13,TRBJ2-7,-,TRBD1,13,CASSSTGAGEQYF,TGTGCCAGCAGCTCTACAGGGGCTGGCGAGCAGTACTTC
TRBV9,TRBJ2-7,once,-,14,CASSVGGGNYEQYF,TGTGCCAGCAGCGTAGGTGGGGGTAACTACGAGCAGTACTTC
TRBV23-1,TRBJ2-1,-,-,17,CASSQLVSREGCNEQFF,TGCGCCAGCAGTCAACTGGTCTCGCGGGAAGGGTGCAATGAGCAGTTCTTC
TRBV28,TRBJ1-4,-,-,18,CASSTAFSTHTTNEKLFF,TGTGCCAGCAGTACAGCTTTTTCAACCCACACAACTAATGAAAAACTGTTTTTT
TRBV25-1,TRBJ2-3,-,TRBD2,15,CASSGGLALTDTQYF,TGTGCCAGCAGTGGGGGACTAGCGTTAACAGATACGCAGTATTTT
TRBV6-5,TRBJ2-5,once,TRBD1,14,CASSYVGGRETQYF,TGTGCCAGCAGTTACGTAGGGGGCAGGGAGACCCAGTACTTC
TRBV7-6,TRBJ2-1,-,TRBD2,16,CASSHRLAGDHNEQFF,TGTGCCAGCAGCCACAGACTAGCGGGGGACCACAATGAGCAGTTCTTC
TRBV9,TRBJ2-3,-,TRBD2,15,CASSVGAGETDTQYF,TGTGCCAGCAGCGTAGGGGCGGGAGAAACAGATACGCAGTATTTT
TRBV6-5,TRBJ2-4,-,-,14,CASSYSVAKNIQYF,TGTGCCAGCAGTTATTCAGTAGCCAAAAACATTCAGTACTTC
TRBV5-8,TRBJ2-2,-,-,15,CASSPGTANTGELFF,TGTGCCAGCAGCCCCGGGACGGCGAACACCGGGGAGCTGTTTTTT
TRBV5-3,TRBJ1-6,-,-,12,CALHTDNSPLHF,TGTGCACTGCATACTGATAATTCACCCCTCCACTTT
TRBV6-1,TRBJ2-2,-,TRBD1,15,CASSQRGQGTGELFF,TGTGCCAGCAGCCAACGGGGACAGGGAACCGGGGAGCTGTTTTTT
TRBV2,TRBJ2-3,-,-,12,CASGLGTDTQYF,TGTGCCAGCGGGCTAGGCACAGATACGCAGTATTTT